At least ten counts were recorded for the clone carrying this T cell receptor beta chain. The antigen remains undetermined. This sample's time point: sample taken at primary tumor resection. This record belongs to a study of spatial heterogeneity in lung cancer. Overall study results and limits: Counts that tracked tumor mutation counts were those of expanded intratumoral alpha and beta TCRs.

TCRdb reprocessed the 5' RACE reads via MiXCR and lists one record per CDR3 protein. The repertoire holds more than 20,000 distinct CDR3 sequences, with approximately 3% as singletons. The sequencing used lung tumor tissue, collected at surgery. This TCR was recovered from a male donor with early-stage non-small cell lung cancer.

The CDR3 spells CASSLPGLEKNEQFF. CDR3 in DNA: TGTGCCAGCAGTCTCCCGGGACTAGAAAAGAATGAGCAGTTCTTC. The chain recombines TRBV27 with TRBJ2-1; TRBD2 agrees at 8 bases. The CDR3 covers 15 residues. J gave up 7 bases and V 5 bases, and 10 bases lay outside the gene matches. Looked up from germline, CDR1 is MNHEY and CDR2 is SMNVEV (reference sequence).